This T cell receptor (beta chain) was profiled in a study of T cell changes during pregnancy in multiple sclerosis. Profiling relied on immunoSEQ multiplex PCR, and the TCRdb table lists in-frame clones only, not all of them. Counted here are some 63,000 clones, about 91% occurring once; the ten biggest clones make up 0.85%. Germline V CDR1 and CDR2: SGHNT, YYREEE (reference sequence). The V segment lost 4 bases and the J segment 4 bases; nucleotides outside the gene matches: 15. The CDR3 is 19 residues long. The TCR was taken from a female donor with multiple sclerosis, enrolled in a pregnancy study. This specimen was peripheral blood, taken before pregnancy. V gene TRBV5-4 combines with J gene TRBJ1-5; 12 bases agree with TRBD1. CDR3 coding DNA: TGTGCCAGCAGCCCTGGAGTTCCGGGACAGGGGGCCGTAAATCAGCCCCAGCATTTT. Its protein is CASSPGVPGQGAVNQPQHF. Complete variable domain (other parts from reference TRBV5-4 and TRBJ1-5): ETGVTQSPTHLIKTRGQQVTLRCSSQSGHNTVSWYQQALGQGPQFIFQYYREEENGRGNFPPRFSGLQFPNYSSELNVNALELDDSALYLCASSPGVPGQGAVNQPQHFGDGTRLSIL.